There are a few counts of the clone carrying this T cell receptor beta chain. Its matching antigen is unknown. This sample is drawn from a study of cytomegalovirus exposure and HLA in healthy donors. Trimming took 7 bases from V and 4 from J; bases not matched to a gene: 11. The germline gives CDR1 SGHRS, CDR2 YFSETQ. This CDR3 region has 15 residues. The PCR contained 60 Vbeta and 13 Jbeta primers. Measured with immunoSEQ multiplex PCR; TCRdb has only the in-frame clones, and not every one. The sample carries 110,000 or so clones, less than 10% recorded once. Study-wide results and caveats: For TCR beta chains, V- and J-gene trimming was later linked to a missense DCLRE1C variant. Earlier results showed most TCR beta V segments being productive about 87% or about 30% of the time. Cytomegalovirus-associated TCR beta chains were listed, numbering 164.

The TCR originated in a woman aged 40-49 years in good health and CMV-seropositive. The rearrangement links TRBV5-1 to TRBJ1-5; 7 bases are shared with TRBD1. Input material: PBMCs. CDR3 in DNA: TGCGCCAGCCGTTTGTCCGGGACAGAGAATCAGCCCCAGCATTTT. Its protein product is CASRLSGTENQPQHF.